This T cell receptor beta chain was retrieved from a study of cytomegalovirus exposure and HLA in healthy donors. PCR was performed using 60 Vbeta and 13 Jbeta primers. Profiling relied on immunoSEQ multiplex PCR, and the TCRdb table lists in-frame clones only, not all of them. This table lists roughly 50,000 clones. Findings and caveats of the study: Only CMV serostatus was available as immune exposure information.

The germline V and J ends were trimmed by 2 bases and 7 bases, with 27 bases remaining between them. In germline, CDR1 is KGHSH, CDR2 LQKENI. This CDR3 is 19 amino acids long. A word on this clone: Antigen unknown.

The sequenced material came from PBMCs. This TCR derives from a woman between 40 and 50 years old in good health and CMV-seronegative. The rearrangement uses TRBV18 and TRBJ2-1; D might be TRBD2 (6 bases). In DNA form, the CDR3 reads TGTGCCAGCTCACCAATATCGTCGGCTAGCGAATACGGTACGAATGAGCAGTTCTTC. Translation: CASSPISSASEYGTNEQFF. Full variable domain (outside the CDR3, taken from reference TRBV18 and TRBJ2-1): NAGVMQNPRHLVRRRGQEARLRCSPMKGHSHVYWYRQLPEEGLKFMVYLQKENIIDESGMPKERFSAEFPKEGPSILRIQQVVRGDSAAYFCASSPISSASEYGTNEQFFGPGTRLTVL.